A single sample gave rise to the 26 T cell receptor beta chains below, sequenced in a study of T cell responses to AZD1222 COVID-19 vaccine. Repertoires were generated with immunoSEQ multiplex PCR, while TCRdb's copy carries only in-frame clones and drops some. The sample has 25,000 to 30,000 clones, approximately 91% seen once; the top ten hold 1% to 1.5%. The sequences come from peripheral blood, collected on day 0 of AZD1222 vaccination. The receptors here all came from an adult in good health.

In nucleotides, the CDR3 is TGTGCCAGCAGTCGTGGTGGGAGCGGATTCTCCTACGAGCAGTACTTC. It specifies CASSRGGSGFSYEQYF. The rearrangement links TRBV5-4 to TRBJ2-7, with D tentatively TRBD2 (5 bases). V was clipped by 5 bases and J by 0 bases, with 18 bases between them. The germline gives CDR1 SGHNT, CDR2 YYREEE (reference sequence). The CDR3 runs 16 residues.

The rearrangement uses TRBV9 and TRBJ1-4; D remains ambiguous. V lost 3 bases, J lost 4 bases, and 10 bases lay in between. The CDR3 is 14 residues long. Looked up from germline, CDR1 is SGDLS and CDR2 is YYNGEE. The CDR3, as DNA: TGTGCCAGCAGCGGGCTGAAGGGTAATGAAAAACTGTTTTTT. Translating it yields CASSGLKGNEKLFF.

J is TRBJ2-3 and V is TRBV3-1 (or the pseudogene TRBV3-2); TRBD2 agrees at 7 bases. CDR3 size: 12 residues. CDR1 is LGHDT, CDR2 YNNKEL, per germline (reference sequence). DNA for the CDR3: TGTGCTTGCGGGAGTCTAGCCTACCCTCCGTATTTT. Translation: CACGSLAYPPYF.

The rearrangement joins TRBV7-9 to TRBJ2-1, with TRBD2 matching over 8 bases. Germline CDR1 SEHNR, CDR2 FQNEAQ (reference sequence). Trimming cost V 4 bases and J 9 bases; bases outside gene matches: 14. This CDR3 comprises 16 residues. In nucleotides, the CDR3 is TGTGCCAGCAGCTCCGGACTAGCTCTCTTGGTGGGTGAGCAGTTCTTC. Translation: CASSSGLALLVGEQFF.

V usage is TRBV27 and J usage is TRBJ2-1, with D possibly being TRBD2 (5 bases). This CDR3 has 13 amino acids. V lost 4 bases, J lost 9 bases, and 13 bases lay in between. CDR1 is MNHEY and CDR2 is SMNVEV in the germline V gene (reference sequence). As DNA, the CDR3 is TGTGCCAGCAGTTCCGGGGTCGGGGTTGAGCAGTTCTTC. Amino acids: CASSSGVGVEQFF.

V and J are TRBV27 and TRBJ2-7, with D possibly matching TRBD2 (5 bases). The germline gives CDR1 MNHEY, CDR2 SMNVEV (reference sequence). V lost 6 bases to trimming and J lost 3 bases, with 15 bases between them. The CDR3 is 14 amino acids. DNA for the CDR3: TGTGCCAGCAGCTTCATCGAGCGGAGCTACGAGCAGTACTTC. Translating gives CASSFIERSYEQYF.

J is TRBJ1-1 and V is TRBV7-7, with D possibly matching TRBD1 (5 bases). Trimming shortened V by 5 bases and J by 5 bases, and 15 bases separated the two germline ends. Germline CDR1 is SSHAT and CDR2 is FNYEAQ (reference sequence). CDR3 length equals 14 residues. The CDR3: CASSPMAGGTEAFF. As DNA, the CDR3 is TGTGCCAGCAGCCCCATGGCGGGGGGTACTGAAGCTTTCTTT. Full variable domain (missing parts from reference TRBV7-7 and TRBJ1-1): GAGVSQSPRYKVTKRGQDVTLRCDPISSHATLYWYQQALGQGPEFLTYFNYEAQPDKSGLPSDRFSAERPEGSISTLTIQRTEQRDSAMYRCASSPMAGGTEAFFGQGTRLTVV.

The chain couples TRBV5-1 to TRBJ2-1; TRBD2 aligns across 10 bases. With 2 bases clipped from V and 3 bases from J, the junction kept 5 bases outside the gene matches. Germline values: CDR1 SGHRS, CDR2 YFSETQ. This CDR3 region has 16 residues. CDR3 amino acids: CASSFMTSGYYNEQFF. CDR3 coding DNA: TGCGCCAGCAGCTTTATGACTAGCGGGTACTACAATGAGCAGTTCTTC. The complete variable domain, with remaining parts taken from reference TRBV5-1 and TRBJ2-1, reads KAGVTQTPRYLIKTRGQQVTLSCSPISGHRSVSWYQQTPGQGLQFLFEYFSETQRNKGNFPGRFSGRQFSNSRSEMNVSTLELGDSALYLCASSFMTSGYYNEQFFGPGTRLTVL.

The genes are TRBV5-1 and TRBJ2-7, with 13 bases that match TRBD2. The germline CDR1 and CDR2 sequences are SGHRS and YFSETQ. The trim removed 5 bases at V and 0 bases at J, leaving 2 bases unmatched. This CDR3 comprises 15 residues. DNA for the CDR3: TGCGCCAGCAGGGGACTAGCGGGGAGCTCCTACGAGCAGTACTTC. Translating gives CASRGLAGSSYEQYF. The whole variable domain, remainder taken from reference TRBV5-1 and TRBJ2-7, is KAGVTQTPRYLIKTRGQQVTLSCSPISGHRSVSWYQQTPGQGLQFLFEYFSETQRNKGNFPGRFSGRQFSNSRSEMNVSTLELGDSALYLCASRGLAGSSYEQYFGPGTRLTVT.

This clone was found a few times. DNA of the CDR3: TGTGCCAGCAGTTTAGTTGGCGGGAGTCACATCGAGCAGTACTTC. This sequence encodes CASSLVGGSHIEQYF. V is TRBV27 and J is TRBJ2-7; TRBD2 matches at 7 bases. J was trimmed by 6 bases and V by 2 bases; bases with no gene match: 10. The CDR3 length is 15 residues. The germline gives CDR1 MNHEY, CDR2 SMNVEV (reference sequence).

Here the CDR3 reads CASSQWSWENTEAFF. The CDR3 DNA is TGTGCCAGCAGCCAATGGTCCTGGGAGAACACTGAAGCTTTCTTT. The rearrangement uses TRBV3-1 (or the pseudogene TRBV3-2) and TRBJ1-1; D remains unclear. V was trimmed by 2 bases and J by 1 base, leaving 11 bases between them. The CDR3 loop spans 15 amino acids. Per germline, CDR1 LGHDT and CDR2 YNNKEL (reference sequence).

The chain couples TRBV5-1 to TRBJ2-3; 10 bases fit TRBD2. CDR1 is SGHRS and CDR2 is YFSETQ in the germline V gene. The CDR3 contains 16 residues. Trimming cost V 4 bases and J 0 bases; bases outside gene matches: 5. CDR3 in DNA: TGCGCCAGCAGCCCCGGGACTAGCGCTAGCACAGATACGCAGTATTTT. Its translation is CASSPGTSASTDTQYF.

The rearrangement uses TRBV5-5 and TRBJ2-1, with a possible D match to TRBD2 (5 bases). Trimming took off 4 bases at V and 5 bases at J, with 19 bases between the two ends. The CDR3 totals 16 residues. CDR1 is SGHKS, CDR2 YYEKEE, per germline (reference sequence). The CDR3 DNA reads TGTGCCAGCAGCCCCCATTTTGAACGGGAACACAATGAGCAGTTCTTC. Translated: CASSPHFEREHNEQFF.

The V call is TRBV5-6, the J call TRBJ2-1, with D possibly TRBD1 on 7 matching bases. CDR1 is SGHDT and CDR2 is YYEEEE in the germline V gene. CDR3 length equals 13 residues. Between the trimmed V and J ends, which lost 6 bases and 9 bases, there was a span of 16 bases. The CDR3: CASKTGWEAEQFF. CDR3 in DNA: TGTGCCAGCAAGACAGGGTGGGAGGCTGAGCAGTTCTTC.

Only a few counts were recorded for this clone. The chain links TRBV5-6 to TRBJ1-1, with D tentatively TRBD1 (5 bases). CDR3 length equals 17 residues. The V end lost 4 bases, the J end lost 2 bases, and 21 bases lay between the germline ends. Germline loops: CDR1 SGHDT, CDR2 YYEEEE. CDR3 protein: CASSPRLGANLNTEAFF. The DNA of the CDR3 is TGTGCCAGCAGCCCCCGCCTAGGGGCCAACCTCAACACTGAAGCTTTCTTT. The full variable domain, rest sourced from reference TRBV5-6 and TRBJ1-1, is DAGVTQSPTHLIKTRGQQVTLRCSPKSGHDTVSWYQQALGQGPQFIFQYYEEEERQRGNFPDRFSGHQFPNYSSELNVNALLLGDSALYLCASSPRLGANLNTEAFFGQGTRLTVV.

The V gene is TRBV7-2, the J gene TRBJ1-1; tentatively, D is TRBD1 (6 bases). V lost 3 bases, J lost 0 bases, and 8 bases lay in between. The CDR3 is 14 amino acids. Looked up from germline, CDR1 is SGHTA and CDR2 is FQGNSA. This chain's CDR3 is CASSFGQMNTEAFF. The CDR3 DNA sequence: TGTGCCAGCAGCTTCGGACAGATGAACACTGAAGCTTTCTTT.

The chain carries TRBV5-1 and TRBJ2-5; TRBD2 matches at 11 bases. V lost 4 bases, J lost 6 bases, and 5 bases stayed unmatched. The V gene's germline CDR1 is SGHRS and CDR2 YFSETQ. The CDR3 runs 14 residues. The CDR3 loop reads CASSQTSGSKTQYF. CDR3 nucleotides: TGCGCCAGCAGCCAAACTAGCGGGAGTAAGACCCAGTACTTC.

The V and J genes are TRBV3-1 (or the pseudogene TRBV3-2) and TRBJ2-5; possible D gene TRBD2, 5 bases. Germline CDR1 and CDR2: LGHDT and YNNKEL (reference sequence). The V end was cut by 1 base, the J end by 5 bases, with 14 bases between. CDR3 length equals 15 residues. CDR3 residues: CASSQGNSVSETQYF. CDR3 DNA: TGTGCCAGCAGCCAAGGGAATAGCGTATCCGAGACCCAGTACTTC.

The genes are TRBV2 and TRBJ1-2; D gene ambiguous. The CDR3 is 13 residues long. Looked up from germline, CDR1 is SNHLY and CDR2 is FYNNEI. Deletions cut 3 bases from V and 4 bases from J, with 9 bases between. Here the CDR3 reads CASSDRVPYGYTF. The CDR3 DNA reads TGTGCCAGCAGTGATCGGGTTCCCTATGGCTACACCTTC.

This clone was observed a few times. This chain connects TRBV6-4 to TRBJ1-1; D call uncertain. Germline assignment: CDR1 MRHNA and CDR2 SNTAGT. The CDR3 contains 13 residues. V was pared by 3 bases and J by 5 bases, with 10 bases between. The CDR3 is CASSEGWMTEAFF. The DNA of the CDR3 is TGTGCCAGCAGTGAGGGGTGGATGACTGAAGCTTTCTTT.

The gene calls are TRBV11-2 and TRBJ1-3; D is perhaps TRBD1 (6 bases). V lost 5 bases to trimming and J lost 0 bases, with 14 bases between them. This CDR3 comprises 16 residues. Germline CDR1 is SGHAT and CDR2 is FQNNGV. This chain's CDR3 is CASSDGQPSSGNTIYF. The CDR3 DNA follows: TGTGCCAGCAGCGACGGACAGCCGAGCTCTGGAAACACCATATATTTT.

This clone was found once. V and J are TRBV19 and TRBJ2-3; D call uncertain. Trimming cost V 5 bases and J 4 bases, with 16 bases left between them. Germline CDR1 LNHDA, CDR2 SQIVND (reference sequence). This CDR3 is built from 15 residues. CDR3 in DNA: TGTGCCAGTAGTCCCCGCAAAGATTGGGCAGATACGCAGTATTTT. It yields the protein CASSPRKDWADTQYF.

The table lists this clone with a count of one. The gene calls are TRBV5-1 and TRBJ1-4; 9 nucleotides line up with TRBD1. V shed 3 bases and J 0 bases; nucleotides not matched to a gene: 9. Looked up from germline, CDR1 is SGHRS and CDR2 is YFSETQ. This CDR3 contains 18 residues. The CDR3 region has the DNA TGCGCCAGCAGCTCCGGGACAGGGATACTAGCAACTAATGAAAAACTGTTTTTT. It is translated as CASSSGTGILATNEKLFF.

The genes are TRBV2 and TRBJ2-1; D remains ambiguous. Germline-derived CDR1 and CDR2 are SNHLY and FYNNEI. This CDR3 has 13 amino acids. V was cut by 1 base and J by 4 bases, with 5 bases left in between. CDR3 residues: CASSEEGYNEQFF. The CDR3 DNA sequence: TGTGCCAGCAGTGAAGAAGGGTACAATGAGCAGTTCTTC.

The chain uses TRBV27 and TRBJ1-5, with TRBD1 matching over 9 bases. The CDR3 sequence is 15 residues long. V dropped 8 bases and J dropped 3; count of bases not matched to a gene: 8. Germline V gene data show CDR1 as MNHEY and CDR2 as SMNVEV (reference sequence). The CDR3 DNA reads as TGTGCCAGCGCCCAACAGGGGGCCTTCAATCAGCCCCAGCATTTT. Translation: CASAQQGAFNQPQHF.

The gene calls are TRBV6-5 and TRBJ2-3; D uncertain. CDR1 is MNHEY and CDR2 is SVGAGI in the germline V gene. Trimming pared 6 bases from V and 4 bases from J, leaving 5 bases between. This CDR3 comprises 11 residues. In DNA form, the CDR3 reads TGTGCCAGCAGCGGTGCAGATACGCAGTATTTT. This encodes CASSGADTQYF.